This TCR beta chain was captured by sequencing in a study of blood T cell repertoires in COVID-19. Background on the study: Samples taken during acute and convalescent COVID-19 were collected in the United States, Italy and Spain. PBMCs, B-cell-depleted T cells, or T cells provided the cDNA or gDNA that made up the material.

How the authors handled the data: Nucleated cell counts were estimated from reference gene primer amplification. TCRdb keeps only in-frame clones here, not all; method: immunoSEQ multiplex PCR. V and J calls plus clone size are reproduced from that table; the DNA served to infer D and trimming. The sample lists 150,000 to 200,000 clones, about nine tenths occurring once. Per the germline V gene, CDR1 is KGHDR and CDR2 is SFDVKD. The CDR3 extends over 16 amino acids. V shed 7 bases and J shed 2 bases, with 17 bases lying between them. The receptor was isolated from a woman in her twenties or thirties with acute or convalescent COVID-19. Sequenced material: peripheral blood. The rearrangement links TRBV24-1 to TRBJ2-1; TRBD2 is a possible D gene (6 bases). The CDR3 DNA reads as TGTGCCACCAGCATGAGTTTGGGGACTCCCTACAATGAGCAGTTCTTC. Translation: CATSMSLGTPYNEQFF.